Listed here is a single T cell receptor (beta chain). The record originates from a study of control samples from healthy donors and cancer patients. Clones were read by immunoSEQ multiplex PCR, and TCRdb kept only the in-frame ones, dropping some. The table shows roughly 120,000 clones, with about 95% occurring only once. Sequencing was performed on blood. The TCR originated in a man in his thirties or forties in good health.

CDR3 DNA: TGTGCCAGCAGGGAGCGGGGGGCCTTGGAGCAGTACTTC. Protein: CASRERGALEQYF. The chain is built from TRBV2 and TRBJ2-7, with 9 bases aligning to TRBD2. CDR3 size: 13 residues. From germline, CDR1 is SNHLY and CDR2 FYNNEI. The junction had 7 bases not matched to a gene; V was cut back by 6 bases and J by 7 bases.